This T cell receptor beta chain was identified in a study of T cell changes during pregnancy in multiple sclerosis. Sequencing was performed with immunoSEQ multiplex PCR; in TCRdb, only in-frame clones are kept and a portion is missing. The sample has roughly 60,000 clones, around 90% seen once. The source material was peripheral blood, sampled before pregnancy. This sequence was found in a female donor with multiple sclerosis, enrolled in a pregnancy study.

CDR3 DNA sequence: TGCGCCAGCAGCCAGAACAGGGGCGGGAACACTGAAGCTTTCTTT. Translated, it gives CASSQNRGGNTEAFF. The chain links TRBV4-3 to TRBJ1-1; TRBD1 matches 7 bases. V lost 3 bases, J lost 1 base, and 5 bases stayed unmatched. CDR1 is LGHNA, CDR2 YSLEER, per germline. The CDR3 sequence is 15 residues long.